Below are 9 T cell receptor beta chains sequenced from a single sample in a study of tissue T cells after allogeneic stem cell transplantation. Assay used: immunoSEQ multiplex PCR; TCRdb lists only in-frame clones, some missing. The sample has 9,400 or so clones, approximately 64% seen once. Source: tissue from the ileum, taken at autopsy. These receptors all stem from a woman between 18 and 55 years old with breast cancer.

This clone was counted only a few times. This chain joins TRBV4-3 and TRBJ2-1; no clear D. Trimming took off 4 bases at V and 6 bases at J, with 16 bases between the two ends. The V gene's germline CDR1 is LGHNA and CDR2 YSLEER. The CDR3 is made up of 15 amino acids. CDR3 sequence reads: CASSPYGTYPNEQFF. The DNA for the CDR3 is TGCGCCAGCAGCCCCTACGGCACCTACCCCAATGAGCAGTTCTTC.

The CDR3 coding sequence is TGTGCCAGCAGTTTGACATCGGGCTATGGCTACACCTTC. Amino acids: CASSLTSGYGYTF. This chain links TRBV6-5 with TRBJ1-2, with unresolved D. The CDR3 is 13 residues long. The V and J ends lost 4 bases and 4 bases respectively, with 10 bases between them. Germline CDR1 MNHEY, CDR2 SVGAGI.

The V gene is TRBV6-5, the J gene TRBJ1-2; the D gene is possibly TRBD1 (6 bases). The CDR3 has 14 residues. Trimming pared 7 bases from V and 8 bases from J, leaving 20 bases between. Germline V lookup: CDR1 MNHEY, CDR2 SVGAGI. CDR3 loop: CASTPSGVLGGYTF. The CDR3 DNA sequence: TGTGCCAGCACTCCATCAGGGGTTCTAGGCGGCTACACCTTC.

For the CDR3, the DNA is TGTGCCAGCAGTGAATCAGGGACAGGGACTAGCACAGATACGCAGTATTTT. Its translation: CASSESGTGTSTDTQYF. This rearrangement joins TRBV25-1 to TRBJ2-3, with 9 bases identical to TRBD1. J lost 0 bases, V lost 1 base, and 5 bases had no gene match. This CDR3 has 17 residues. Per the germline V gene, CDR1 is MGHDK and CDR2 is SYGVNS.

This chain's CDR3 is CASSLQQATNEKLFF. CDR3 nucleotide sequence: TGTGCCAGCAGTCTCCAACAGGCAACTAATGAAAAACTGTTTTTT. This chain connects TRBV7-2 to TRBJ1-4; D is perhaps TRBD1 (5 bases). V lost 6 bases and J 0 bases, leaving 11 bases between the germline ends. This CDR3 is 15 amino acids long. Germline loops: CDR1 SGHTA, CDR2 FQGNSA.

The chain joins TRBV5-1 to TRBJ2-5; possibly TRBD1 or TRBD2 for D (6 bases each). The CDR3 loop spans 15 amino acids. V was cut by 2 bases and J by 5 bases, with 16 bases left in between. Germline CDR1 is SGHRS and CDR2 is YFSETQ. The CDR3: CASSLIGGGGETQYF. CDR3 DNA: TGCGCCAGCAGCTTAATAGGGGGAGGCGGGGAGACCCAGTACTTC.

This clone has only one observation. CDR3 sequence reads: CAWSVVGGDQPQHF. The CDR3 DNA sequence: TGTGCCTGGAGTGTGGTTGGAGGGGATCAGCCCCAGCATTTT. The chain employs TRBV30 and TRBJ1-5, with D tentatively TRBD1 (5 bases). The germline V gene has CDR1 GTSNPN and CDR2 SVGIG (reference sequence). Trimming took off 0 bases at V and 5 bases at J, with 11 bases between the two ends. The CDR3 loop spans 14 amino acids.

The chain employs TRBV7-2 and TRBJ2-7, with TRBD2 matching 7 bases. Germline lookup yields CDR1 SGHTA and CDR2 FQGNSA. This CDR3 is 15 amino acids long. Trimming removed 3 bases from V and 3 bases from J; junction bases left unmatched: 8. As DNA, the CDR3 is TGTGCCAGCAGCTTTGTGGGGGGGACTGACTACGAGCAGTACTTC. It encodes CASSFVGGTDYEQYF. Together with reference TRBV7-2 and TRBJ2-7, the CDR3 gives the full variable domain: GAGVSQSPSNKVTEKGKDVELRCDPISGHTALYWYRQSLGQGLEFLIYFQGNSAPDKSGLPSDRFSAERTGGSVSTLTIQRTQQEDSAVYLCASSFVGGTDYEQYFGPGTRLTVT.

The chain employs TRBV6-5 and TRBJ1-1; D call uncertain. This CDR3 is built from 16 residues. Trimming stripped 2 bases from V and 0 bases from J, with 13 bases between. CDR1 and CDR2 from the germline V gene are MNHEY and SVGAGI. The CDR3 spells CASSYAATALNTEAFF. In DNA form, the CDR3 reads TGTGCCAGCAGTTACGCTGCCACAGCTTTGAACACTGAAGCTTTCTTT.